A single sample gave rise to the 32 T cell receptor beta chains below, sequenced in a study of OX40 agonist ivuxolimab in advanced cancers. Libraries were prepared by immunoSEQ multiplex PCR; TCRdb keeps only in-frame clonotypes and omits some of them. The sample lists fewer than 85,000 clones; roughly 90% were seen once. The specimen comprised CD4+ or CD8+ T cells sorted from blood, sampled in a trial of the OX40 agonist ivuxolimab. These receptors all come from an adult with an advanced solid tumor such as melanoma, head and neck, liver or kidney cancer.

The genes are TRBV11-2 and TRBJ2-2; 9 bases are a match to TRBD2. V shed 1 base, J shed 0 bases, and the junction held 6 bases outside the gene matches. CDR1 and CDR2 from the germline V gene are SGHAT and FQNNGV. This CDR3 is 18 amino acids long. For the CDR3, the DNA is TGTGCCAGCAGCTTAGCGGGTAGCGGGGGCCCGAACACCGGGGAGCTGTTTTTT. Translating it yields CASSLAGSGGPNTGELFF.

This chain connects TRBV6-5 to TRBJ2-1; 7 bases line up with TRBD1. V trimming: 0 bases; J trimming: 9 bases; junction bases outside the gene matches: 11. Germline CDR1 MNHEY, CDR2 SVGAGI. The CDR3 consists of 16 residues. Here the CDR3 reads CASSYSATHRGREQFF. In DNA form, the CDR3 reads TGTGCCAGCAGTTACTCCGCCACCCACAGGGGACGTGAGCAGTTCTTC.

The chain recombines TRBV5-6 with TRBJ2-2; a weak D match, TRBD2 (7 bases). Trimming shortened V by 0 bases and J by 1 base, and 16 bases separated the two germline ends. CDR3 size: 18 residues. The germline gives CDR1 SGHDT, CDR2 YYEEEE. The CDR3, as DNA: TGTGCCAGCAGCTTGGATTGGGGCGGGGGCCTGAACACCGGGGAGCTGTTTTTT. Translation: CASSLDWGGGLNTGELFF.

V gene TRBV5-6 combines with J gene TRBJ1-5, with D unclear. This CDR3 has 15 residues. Trimming removed 6 bases at V and 5 bases at J, with 18 bases between. Germline CDR1 and CDR2: SGHDT and YYEEEE. The CDR3 bases are TGTGCCAGCACCCCCCCGGATAAAAGGGATCAGCCCCAGCATTTT. Protein product: CASTPPDKRDQPQHF.

The chain couples TRBV7-9 to TRBJ2-5; perhaps D is TRBD1 or TRBD2 (6 bases each). Trimming removed 5 bases at V and 0 bases at J, with 19 bases between. This CDR3 contains 17 residues. Germline CDR1 and CDR2: SEHNR and FQNEAQ (reference sequence). In DNA form, the CDR3 reads TGTGCCAGCAGCGGAGGGGGTCTGGGGGCAGACCAAGAGACCCAGTACTTC. It is translated as CASSGGGLGADQETQYF.

The chain carries TRBV7-9 and TRBJ2-7; perhaps TRBD1 as D (6 bases). CDR1 is SEHNR and CDR2 is FQNEAQ in the germline V gene (reference sequence). With 5 bases removed from V and 3 bases from J, the gap between germline ends came to 20 bases. There are 16 residues in the CDR3. The CDR3 coding sequence is TGTGCCAGCAGCCTCCCCGTCTCCGGACAGATCTACGAGCAGTACTTC. Translating it yields CASSLPVSGQIYEQYF.

Only one count was recorded for this clone. This chain connects TRBV13 to TRBJ2-7; perhaps TRBD1 as D (5 bases). CDR1 PRHDT and CDR2 FYEKMQ come from the germline V gene (reference sequence). CDR3 length equals 12 residues. Trimming took 1 base from V and 5 from J, leaving 6 bases between them. The CDR3 region is CASSLEGNEQYF. The CDR3 DNA is TGTGCCAGCAGCTTAGAGGGGAACGAGCAGTACTTC.

The chain recombines TRBV11-2 with TRBJ2-5; a weak D match, TRBD2 (6 bases). Trimming cost V 5 bases and J 4 bases, with 17 bases left between them. This CDR3 contains 15 residues. Germline CDR1 SGHAT, CDR2 FQNNGV. This CDR3 is CASSRPGTGGETQYF. CDR3 DNA sequence: TGTGCCAGCAGCCGCCCGGGGACCGGGGGAGAGACCCAGTACTTC.

The chain has TRBV6-5 and TRBJ1-3; possibly TRBD1 for D (6 bases). The CDR3 is made up of 15 amino acids. CDR1 is MNHEY, CDR2 SVGAGI, per germline. Trimming left V 0 bases short and J 2 bases short, with 8 bases between. In DNA form, the CDR3 reads TGTGCCAGCAGTTACTCGTGGGGGCCTGGAAACACCATATATTTT. Translating it yields CASSYSWGPGNTIYF.

The genes are TRBV5-1 and TRBJ2-7; D is ambiguous. The CDR3 spans 13 residues. V lost 0 bases to trimming and J lost 5 bases, with 9 bases between them. In germline, CDR1 is SGHRS, CDR2 YFSETQ. CDR3 sequence: CASSLVGMNEQYF. In DNA, the CDR3 is TGCGCCAGCAGCTTGGTGGGTATGAACGAGCAGTACTTC.

This sequence joins TRBV4-1 and TRBJ1-3; D call uncertain. CDR1 and CDR2 (germline): MGHRA, YSYEKL. The CDR3 covers 15 residues. Trimming took off 1 base at V and 4 bases at J, with 11 bases between the two ends. The CDR3 DNA reads as TGCGCCAGCAGCCAAGTAGACGGGCTCGGAAACACCATATATTTT. It yields the protein CASSQVDGLGNTIYF.

CDR3 amino acids: CASSSWTGARDTAGYTF. CDR3 DNA sequence: TGTGCCAGCAGCTCGTGGACAGGGGCTCGGGACACAGCCGGCTACACCTTC. V usage is TRBV5-4 and J usage is TRBJ1-2; 9 bases are a match to TRBD1. Germline-derived CDR1 and CDR2 are SGHNT and YYREEE (reference sequence). J was trimmed by 8 bases and V by 3 bases; bases with no gene match: 17. CDR3 length: 17 residues. Full variable domain (outside the CDR3, taken from reference TRBV5-4 and TRBJ1-2): ETGVTQSPTHLIKTRGQQVTLRCSSQSGHNTVSWYQQALGQGPQFIFQYYREEENGRGNFPPRFSGLQFPNYSSELNVNALELDDSALYLCASSSWTGARDTAGYTFGSGTRLTVV.

The gene calls are TRBV7-2 and TRBJ2-5, with D possibly TRBD2 on 6 matching bases. The CDR3 totals 15 residues. V was pared by 5 bases and J by 0 bases, with 13 bases between. Per the germline V gene, CDR1 is SGHTA and CDR2 is FQGNSA. The CDR3 sequence: CASSLLAAYQETQYF. The CDR3 DNA reads TGTGCCAGCAGCCTACTAGCCGCCTACCAAGAGACCCAGTACTTC. Full variable domain (missing parts from reference TRBV7-2 and TRBJ2-5): GAGVSQSPSNKVTEKGKDVELRCDPISGHTALYWYRQSLGQGLEFLIYFQGNSAPDKSGLPSDRFSAERTGGSVSTLTIQRTQQEDSAVYLCASSLLAAYQETQYFGPGTRLLVL.

V and J are TRBV28 and TRBJ1-1; perhaps TRBD1 as D (6 bases). V lost 2 bases, J lost 0 bases, and 10 bases lay in between. The CDR3 is 15 residues long. Germline V lookup: CDR1 MDHEN, CDR2 SYDVKM. The CDR3 sequence: CASSLSTGLNTEAFF. CDR3 bases: TGTGCCAGCAGTTTAAGTACAGGGCTGAACACTGAAGCTTTCTTT.

The chain carries TRBV6-4 and TRBJ1-5; tentatively, D is TRBD1 (6 bases). This CDR3 spans 14 amino acids. Germline V gives CDR1 MRHNA, CDR2 SNTAGT. Trimming shortened V by 5 bases and J by 6 bases, and 14 bases separated the two germline ends. The CDR3 loop reads CASSPDPGAQPQHF. The CDR3 DNA sequence: TGTGCCAGCAGTCCGGACCCGGGGGCTCAGCCCCAGCATTTT.

The rearrangement links TRBV4-2 to TRBJ1-3, with D possibly matching TRBD1 (5 bases). Germline V gene lookup returns CDR1 LGHNA and CDR2 YNFKEQ. Trimming shortened V by 4 bases and J by 2 bases, and 15 bases separated the two germline ends. CDR3 length equals 16 residues. The CDR3 loop reads CASSPYTGGTGNTIYF. The CDR3 region has the DNA TGTGCCAGCAGCCCCTACACGGGGGGAACTGGAAACACCATATATTTT.

The rearrangement joins TRBV7-9 to TRBJ2-5; 11 nucleotides agree with TRBD2. V lost 6 bases and J lost 2; bases outside the gene matches: 2. This CDR3 has 14 amino acids. Per the germline V gene, CDR1 is SEHNR and CDR2 is FQNEAQ (reference sequence). The chain's CDR3 is CASRTSGVQETQYF. CDR3 nucleotides: TGTGCCAGCAGGACTAGCGGGGTACAAGAGACCCAGTACTTC.

This chain joins TRBV27 and TRBJ2-1; perhaps TRBD2 as D (6 bases). V lost 6 bases and J lost 9, with 21 bases in between. The CDR3 is made up of 15 amino acids. Germline lookup yields CDR1 MNHEY and CDR2 SMNVEV (reference sequence). CDR3 sequence (DNA): TGTGCCAGCAGGGCAGACTCGACTAGTCGGGGTGAGCAGTTCTTC. Translation: CASRADSTSRGEQFF.

V is TRBV6-1 and J is TRBJ1-5; D gene ambiguous. Germline V lookup: CDR1 MNHNS, CDR2 SASEGT. The CDR3 has 15 residues. Between the trimmed V and J ends, which lost 5 bases and 1 base, there was a span of 12 bases. CDR3 bases: TGTGCCAGCAGTCCCTTTCGCGGGAGCAATCAGCCCCAGCATTTT. Amino acids: CASSPFRGSNQPQHF.

This clone has at least ten counts. The chain uses TRBV6-4 and TRBJ2-2; maybe TRBD1 (6 bases). V gave up 6 bases and J gave up 5 bases, with 7 bases separating them. CDR1 is MRHNA, CDR2 SNTAGT, per germline. The CDR3 length is 12 residues. The chain's CDR3 is CASSQGTGELFF. CDR3 nucleotides: TGTGCCAGCAGCCAGGGGACCGGGGAGCTGTTTTTT.

This chain joins TRBV7-6 and TRBJ1-1; D is perhaps TRBD1 (5 bases). The V gene's germline CDR1 is SGHVS and CDR2 FNYEAQ. CDR3 length: 13 residues. V shed 1 base and J shed 5 bases, with 8 bases lying between them. CDR3 in DNA: TGTGCCAGCAGCTTAGAAAGGGGAACTGAAGCTTTCTTT. Translated: CASSLERGTEAFF.

V usage is TRBV27 and J usage is TRBJ1-1, with TRBD1 identical over 7 bases. This CDR3 is built from 14 residues. V was clipped by 3 bases and J by 3 bases; unmatched bases: 4. Germline-derived CDR1 and CDR2 are MNHEY and SMNVEV (reference sequence). The chain's CDR3 is CASSLQGGYTEAFF. The CDR3 DNA is TGTGCCAGCAGTTTGCAGGGGGGATACACTGAAGCTTTCTTT.

This clone was counted a few times. The rearrangement joins TRBV6-5 to TRBJ1-5, with D possibly TRBD1 on 5 matching bases. The CDR3 runs 13 residues. From germline, CDR1 is MNHEY and CDR2 SVGAGI. V dropped 6 bases and J dropped 3 bases, with 9 bases sitting between them. Here the CDR3 reads CASSQGVNQPQHF. CDR3 DNA sequence: TGTGCCAGCAGCCAAGGGGTCAATCAGCCCCAGCATTTT.

The chain joins TRBV25-1 to TRBJ2-7, with 9 bases that match TRBD1. The V gene's germline CDR1 is MGHDK and CDR2 SYGVNS. This CDR3 has 14 amino acids. V shed 6 bases and J 7 bases; nucleotides not matched to a gene: 10. CDR3 loop: CASSNRDRAREQYF. In DNA, the CDR3 is TGTGCCAGCAGCAACCGGGACAGGGCGAGAGAGCAGTACTTC.

CDR3 amino acids: CASSLEPESYGYTF. DNA of the CDR3: TGTGCCAGCAGCTTAGAGCCTGAGAGCTATGGCTACACCTTC. The gene calls are TRBV7-6 and TRBJ1-2, with no clear D. V was pared by 1 base and J by 4 bases, with 10 bases between. Germline CDR1 and CDR2: SGHVS and FNYEAQ. The CDR3 is made up of 14 amino acids.

The V and J genes are TRBV29-1 and TRBJ2-7; the D gene is possibly TRBD2 (5 bases). Germline CDR1 is SQVTM and CDR2 is ANQGSEA. V lost 3 bases and J lost 2, with 11 bases in between. The CDR3 totals 13 residues. The CDR3 is CSVEEAGPYEQYF. The CDR3 region has the DNA TGCAGCGTTGAGGAGGCCGGACCCTACGAGCAGTACTTC.

V and J are TRBV5-6 and TRBJ2-7; tentatively, D is TRBD1 (7 bases). V lost 0 bases, J lost 6 bases, and 19 bases lay in between. The CDR3 is 16 residues long. The germline V gene encodes CDR1 SGHDT and CDR2 YYEEEE. DNA for the CDR3: TGTGCCAGCAGCTTGGCCATGGAGGCAGGGGGAGGCGAGCAGTACTTC. As protein: CASSLAMEAGGGEQYF.

The genes are TRBV13 and TRBJ2-1, with D unresolved. Germline V gene data show CDR1 as PRHDT and CDR2 as FYEKMQ (reference sequence). V lost 3 bases and J 0 bases, leaving 12 bases between the germline ends. This CDR3 is built from 16 residues. The CDR3 region has the DNA TGTGCCAGCAGCTTCGACGGCGCAAGCTCCTACAATGAGCAGTTCTTC. Translated: CASSFDGASSYNEQFF.

This chain uses TRBV27 with TRBJ2-7, with D tentatively TRBD1 (5 bases). V dropped 3 bases and J dropped 2 bases, with 20 bases sitting between them. The CDR3 sequence is 17 residues long. Germline values: CDR1 MNHEY, CDR2 SMNVEV (reference sequence). CDR3: CASSFSFWTSVPYEQYF. Here the CDR3 DNA reads TGTGCCAGCAGTTTTTCGTTCTGGACATCCGTACCCTACGAGCAGTACTTC.

The chain is built from TRBV5-5 and TRBJ1-4; 7 bases line up with TRBD1. The CDR3 has 18 residues. CDR1 and CDR2 (germline): SGHKS, YYEKEE (reference sequence). Trimming cost V 4 bases and J 0 bases; bases outside gene matches: 12. CDR3: CASSPGTIQGATNEKLFF. CDR3 in DNA: TGTGCCAGCAGCCCTGGGACAATTCAGGGGGCAACTAATGAAAAACTGTTTTTT.

The chain carries TRBV5-6 and TRBJ2-7; D is unclear. This CDR3 has 15 amino acids. Germline CDR1 is SGHDT and CDR2 is YYEEEE. Between the trimmed V and J ends, which lost 2 bases and 0 bases, there was a span of 12 bases. DNA for the CDR3: TGTGCCAGCAGCTTTGCTGTCCCCAGCTCCTACGAGCAGTACTTC. Its protein product is CASSFAVPSSYEQYF.

The chain carries TRBV18 and TRBJ1-2; 8 positions agree with TRBD1. The CDR3 spans 16 residues. After removal of 3 bases from V and 4 bases from J, the junction contained 10 bases not matched to a gene. Germline CDR1 KGHSH, CDR2 LQKENI. The CDR3 coding sequence is TGTGCCAGCTCACCGGGGACAGGAGGACGTGGCTATGGCTACACCTTC. This encodes CASSPGTGGRGYGYTF.